The 7 T cell receptor beta chains below were found in one sample sequenced in a study of CD4 T cells in relation to SARS-CoV-2 and coronaviruses (dated by TCRdb to the early 2020s). These receptors' antigens are unknown. Libraries were built with the immunoSEQ multiplex PCR assay. Not all clones reach the TCRdb copy of this immuneACCESS table, which keeps in-frame sequences only. Checked studies attribute under half of the gap to unresolved V genes and leave the rest unexplained. The sample includes 16,000 or so clones, with 65% to 85% observed a single time. The ten largest clones add up to about 40% of the sample. CD4+ T cells from unexposed donors were collected before the COVID-19 pandemic (2011-2018). After 10 days of culture, CD4+ T cells were isolated with the EasySep CD4+ T cell isolation kit. Sequenced: CD4+ T cells from PBMCs, cultured in vitro. These receptors all come from a human donor in good health.

CDR3 in amino acids: CASSPLGGAAGGNTIYF. Here the CDR3 DNA reads TGTGCCAGCAGCCCGTTGGGAGGGGCGGCGGGTGGAAACACCATATATTTT. V and J are TRBV14 and TRBJ1-3, with D possibly matching TRBD1 (5 bases). This CDR3 is built from 17 residues. From germline, CDR1 is SGHDN and CDR2 FVKESK. V was shortened by 4 bases and J by 3 bases, with 19 bases between the two germline ends.

V gene TRBV3-1 (or the pseudogene TRBV3-2) combines with J gene TRBJ1-6; D may be TRBD1 (6 bases). The CDR3 totals 15 residues. V was cut by 4 bases and J by 7 bases, with 14 bases left in between. Germline CDR1 LGHDT, CDR2 YNNKEL (reference sequence). The CDR3 bases are TGTGCCAGCAGCCCCAGGGGACTGCGGAATTCACCCCTCCACTTT. Protein sequence: CASSPRGLRNSPLHF.

The chain recombines TRBV28 with TRBJ1-2; 7 nucleotides line up with TRBD1. In germline, CDR1 is MDHEN, CDR2 SYDVKM. CDR3 size: 12 residues. V gave up 5 bases and J gave up 8 bases; unmatched junction bases: 5. As DNA, the CDR3 is TGTGCCAGCAGTCCGAGGGGGCCCGGCTACACCTTC. It translates to CASSPRGPGYTF.

This chain uses TRBV24-1 with TRBJ2-3, with D maybe TRBD1 (7 bases). The germline gives CDR1 KGHDR, CDR2 SFDVKD. Trimming removed 3 bases at V and 6 bases at J, with 15 bases between. CDR3 length equals 15 residues. The CDR3 is CATSDPRTGGDTQYF. The CDR3 DNA is TGTGCCACCAGTGATCCCCGGACAGGAGGGGATACGCAGTATTTT.

This clone was counted a single time. The chain is built from TRBV19 and TRBJ1-4, with unresolved D. Germline V gene lookup returns CDR1 LNHDA and CDR2 SQIVND (reference sequence). The CDR3 contains 13 residues. V was cut by 0 bases and J by 12 bases, with 11 bases left in between. The CDR3 region is CASSIERFVELFF. The CDR3 coding sequence is TGTGCCAGTAGTATAGAACGGTTCGTCGAACTGTTTTTT.

This rearrangement joins TRBV6-5 to TRBJ2-4, with D unresolved. V was shortened by 5 bases and J by 3 bases, with 11 bases between the two germline ends. The CDR3 is 14 residues long. CDR1 is MNHEY, CDR2 SVGAGI, per germline. The CDR3 DNA sequence: TGTGCCAGCAGTCTTATATTTGACAAAAACATTCAGTACTTC. This translates into CASSLIFDKNIQYF.

This chain connects TRBV6-1 to TRBJ1-2, with D possibly matching TRBD1 (5 bases). Deletions cut 0 bases from V and 2 bases from J, with 13 bases between. The V gene's germline CDR1 is MNHNS and CDR2 SASEGT. CDR3 length equals 16 residues. In DNA form, the CDR3 reads TGTGCCAGCAGTGAAGCGCGGGGGGGGTTAAACTATGGCTACACCTTC. Translating gives CASSEARGGLNYGYTF.